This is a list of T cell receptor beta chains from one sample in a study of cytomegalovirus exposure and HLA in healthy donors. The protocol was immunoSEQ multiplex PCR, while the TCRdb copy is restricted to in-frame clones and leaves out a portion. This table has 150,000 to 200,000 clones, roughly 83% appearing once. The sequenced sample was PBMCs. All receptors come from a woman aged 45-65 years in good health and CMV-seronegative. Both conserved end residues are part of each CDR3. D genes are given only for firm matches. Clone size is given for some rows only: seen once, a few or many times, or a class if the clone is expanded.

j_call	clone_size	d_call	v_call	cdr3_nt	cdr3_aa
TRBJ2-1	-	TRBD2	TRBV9	TGTGCCAGCAGCGTATTGGGTAGCGGGGGGGCTGAGCAGTTCTTC	CASSVLGSGGAEQFF
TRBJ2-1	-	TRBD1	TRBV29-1	TGCAGCTGCCGTACCGGGACAGGGGTGCGGGAGCAGTTCTTC	CSCRTGTGVREQFF
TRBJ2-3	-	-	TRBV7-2	TGTGCCAGCAGCCTACCCGGGAGCACAGATACGCAGTATTTT	CASSLPGSTDTQYF
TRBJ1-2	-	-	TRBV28	TGTGCCAGCAGTTTAGCAGGAATCGAGGGCTACACCTTC	CASSLAGIEGYTF
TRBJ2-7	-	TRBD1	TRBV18	TGTGCCAGCTCACCCAAGGACAGGGGCTTGTACGAGCAGTACTTC	CASSPKDRGLYEQYF
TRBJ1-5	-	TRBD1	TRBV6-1	TGTGCCAGCAGCACGGACAGGGCCAATCAGCCCCAGCATTTT	CASSTDRANQPQHF
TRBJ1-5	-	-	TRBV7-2	TGTGCCAGCAGCGCCCTTCGGAATCAGCCCCAGCATTTT	CASSALRNQPQHF
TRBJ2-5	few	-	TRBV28	TGTGCCAGCAGTTTAGCGGGGTCGTTGGAGACCCAGTACTTC	CASSLAGSLETQYF
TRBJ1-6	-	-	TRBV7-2	TGTGCCAGCAGCTTAGAAGACTCCTCACCCCTCCACTTT	CASSLEDSSPLHF
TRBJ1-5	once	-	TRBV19	TGTGCCAGTAGTATGGACACGGGCCCCAGACAGCCCCAGCATTTT	CASSMDTGPRQPQHF
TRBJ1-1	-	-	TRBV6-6	TGTGCCAGCAGTTGGGGACAGAACACTGAAGCTTTCTTT	CASSWGQNTEAFF
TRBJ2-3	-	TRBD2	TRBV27	TGTGCCAGCAGTACAAAGCGGGGGGGCACAGATACGCAGTATTTT	CASSTKRGGTDTQYF
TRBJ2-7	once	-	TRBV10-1	TGCGCCAACAAACTCCCAGACAGACCTCAAACGGAGCAGTACTTC	CANKLPDRPQTEQYF
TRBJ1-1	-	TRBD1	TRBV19	TGTGCCAGTAGTAACCCGTCACCGGGACAGGAAAACACTGAAGCTTTCTTT	CASSNPSPGQENTEAFF
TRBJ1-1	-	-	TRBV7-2	TGTGCCAGCAGCTTAGTTCAGGGTTGGGGCACTGAAGCTTTCTTT	CASSLVQGWGTEAFF
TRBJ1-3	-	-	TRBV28	TGTGCCAGCAGTGCAGGGTTTCGGTACTCTGGAAACACCATATATTTT	CASSAGFRYSGNTIYF
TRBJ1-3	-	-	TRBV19	TGTGCCAGTAGACGTCTCGATTATAGGGAGAACGCCATATATTTT	CASRRLDYRENAIYF
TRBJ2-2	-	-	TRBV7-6	TGTGCCAGCAGCGTGCAGGTTACCAGAGACACCGGGGAGCTGTTTTTT	CASSVQVTRDTGELFF
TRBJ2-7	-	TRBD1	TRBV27	TGTGCCAGCAGTCGACAGGGGATCAATTCCTACGAGCAGTACTTC	CASSRQGINSYEQYF
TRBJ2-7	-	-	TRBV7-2	TGTGCCAGCAGCTTCGACAGGAACTCCTACGAGCAGTACTTC	CASSFDRNSYEQYF
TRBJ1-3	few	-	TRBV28	TGTGCCAGCAGTTCGATCGGGAGTGGAAACACCATATATTTT	CASSSIGSGNTIYF
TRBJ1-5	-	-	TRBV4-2	TGTGCCAGCAGCCGACGGTGGGAGACCCCCAATCAGCCCCAGCATTTT	CASSRRWETPNQPQHF
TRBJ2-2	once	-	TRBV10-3	TGTGCCATCAGCGGCCGGGTCCCGAGTAACACCGGGGAGCTGTTTTTT	CAISGRVPSNTGELFF
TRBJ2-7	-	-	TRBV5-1	TGCGCCAGCAGCTTGGAGGGCCACAGGGCCTACGAGCAGTACTTC	CASSLEGHRAYEQYF
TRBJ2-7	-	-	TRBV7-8	TGTGCCAGCAGCGTAATTACTTTTAGCGACACACCCTACGAGCAGTACTTC	CASSVITFSDTPYEQYF
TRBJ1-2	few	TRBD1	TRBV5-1	TGCGCCAGCATAGAGGGGACAGGGGTGTCTCGTGGCTACACCTTC	CASIEGTGVSRGYTF
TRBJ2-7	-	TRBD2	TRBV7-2	TGTGCCAGCAGCCTGGGACTAGCGTTCGAGCAGTACTTC	CASSLGLAFEQYF
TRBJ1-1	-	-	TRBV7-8	TGTGCCAGCAGCTTAGGCGGAAGGAGCCCTGAGGCTTTCTTT	CASSLGGRSPEAFF
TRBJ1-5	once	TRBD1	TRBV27	TGTGCCAGCAGTTCCGGGACAGGCGGTTTTCAGCCCCAGCATTTT	CASSSGTGGFQPQHF
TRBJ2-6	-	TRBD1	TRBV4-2	TGTGCCAGCAGCCAAGCATACAGGGGGAACGGGGCCAACGTCCTGACTTTC	CASSQAYRGNGANVLTF
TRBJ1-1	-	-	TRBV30	TGTGCCTGGAGTGTAAGTAGCGGGAACACTGAAGCTTTCTTT	CAWSVSSGNTEAFF
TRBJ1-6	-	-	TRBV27	TGTGCCAGCAGTTTCTGGCAGAGGTATAATTCACCCCTCCACTTT	CASSFWQRYNSPLHF
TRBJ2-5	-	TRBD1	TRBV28	TGTGCCAGCAACCCGACAGGGCGTGAAGAGACCCAGTACTTC	CASNPTGREETQYF
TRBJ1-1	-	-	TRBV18	TGTGCCAGCTCACAAGACAGCAACACTGAAGCTTTCTTT	CASSQDSNTEAFF